This TCR beta chain was recovered during a study of cytomegalovirus exposure and HLA in healthy donors. The overall study: Caucasian-associated ancestry cluster membership applied to 75% to 85% of around 400 genotyped donors. Study findings and constraints: Analysis was carried out at a later point, and it linked a missense DCLRE1C variant to TCR beta V- and J-gene trimming. Some V segments (TRBV6-2 and TRBV6-3 among them) were excluded as indistinguishable.

The V and J ends lost 2 bases and 2 bases respectively, with 12 bases between them. The CDR3 length is 15 residues. Germline CDR1 SGHVS, CDR2 FQNEAQ. This clone was found a few times. Its cognate antigen is unknown. Vbeta (60) and Jbeta (13) primers were used in the PCR. Produced via immunoSEQ multiplex PCR; TCRdb's table is partial and in-frame only. The repertoire holds some 160,000 clones, with roughly 80% as singletons. This rearrangement joins TRBV7-8 to TRBJ1-2; D is unresolved. This TCR derives from a male donor in good health and CMV-seronegative. Material for sequencing was PBMCs. The CDR3, as DNA: TGTGCCAGCAGCTTATCCTCACGCGGAAACTATGGCTACACCTTC. This translates into CASSLSSRGNYGYTF.